This TCR beta chain appears in the sequencing data of a study of cytomegalovirus exposure and HLA in healthy donors. The PCR made use of 60 Vbeta and 13 Jbeta primers. Profiled with immunoSEQ multiplex PCR; TCRdb holds only in-frame clones, not every one. The sample holds about 140,000 clones, 61% seen once. This clone has just a few counts. The CDR3 has 17 amino acids. Trimming removed 4 bases from V and 2 bases from J; junction bases left unmatched: 9. The germline V gene has CDR1 SGHDT and CDR2 YYEEEE. The V call is TRBV5-6, the J call TRBJ2-2; 9 positions match TRBD2. The sample consisted of PBMCs. This receptor was obtained from a male donor in good health and CMV-seronegative. CDR3 nucleotides: TGTGCCAGCAGCCCGGACCAGGGACTAGCTAACACCGGGGAGCTGTTTTTT. This translates into CASSPDQGLANTGELFF.